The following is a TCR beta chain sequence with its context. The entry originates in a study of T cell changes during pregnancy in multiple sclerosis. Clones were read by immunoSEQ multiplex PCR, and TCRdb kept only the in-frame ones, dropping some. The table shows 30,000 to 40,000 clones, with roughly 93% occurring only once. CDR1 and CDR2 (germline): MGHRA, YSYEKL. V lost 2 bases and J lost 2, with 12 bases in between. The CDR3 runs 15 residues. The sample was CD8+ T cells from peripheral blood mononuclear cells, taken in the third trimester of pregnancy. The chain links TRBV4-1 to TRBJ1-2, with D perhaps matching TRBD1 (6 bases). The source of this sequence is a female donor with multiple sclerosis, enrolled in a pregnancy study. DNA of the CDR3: TGCGCCAGCAGCCAAACCTTTACAGGGAACTATGGCTACACCTTC. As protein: CASSQTFTGNYGYTF.